A selection of T cell receptor beta chains follows, all from one sample in a study of T-cell memory formation after mild COVID-19. TCRdb reprocessed the 5' RACE reads via MiXCR and lists one record per CDR3 protein. Of around 260,000 distinct CDR3 sequences detected, around 15% appear once; the ten largest clones hold about a fifth. Sequencing was performed on PBMCs or a T cell subset sorted from them (not recorded which). Receptors were obtained from a man aged 18 to 29 who had mild COVID-19 (a few samples of this study predate the infection). Cell type and time point are not known. The CDR3 runs from the conserved cysteine through the conserved F or W. The D gene is left open where the match is weak. For some rows the clone size is stated as once, few or many, or as a class when expanded; others skip it.

j_gene: TRBJ2-5; d_gene: TRBD2; abundance: many; v_gene: TRBV24-1; CDR3aa: CATSPGLEETQYF; CDR3nt: TGTGCCACCAGTCCCGGACTAGAAGAGACCCAGTACTTC
j_gene: TRBJ1-2; d_gene: .; abundance: few; v_gene: TRBV5-1; CDR3aa: CASSNKQGSAGYGYTF; CDR3nt: TGCGCCAGCAGCAACAAACAGGGTTCAGCAGGCTATGGCTACACCTTC
j_gene: TRBJ1-6; d_gene: .; abundance: many; v_gene: TRBV5-1; CDR3aa: CASSLYLANSPLHF; CDR3nt: TGCGCCAGCAGCTTGTACCTTGCTAATTCACCCCTCCACTTT
j_gene: TRBJ2-3; d_gene: TRBD1; abundance: few; v_gene: TRBV11-1; CDR3aa: CASSLKAGGLRYTDTQYF; CDR3nt: TGTGCCAGCAGCTTAAAGGCAGGGGGCCTCCGTTACACAGATACGCAGTATTTT
j_gene: TRBJ1-1; d_gene: TRBD1; abundance: .; v_gene: TRBV5-1; CDR3aa: CASLTGPNTEAFF; CDR3nt: TGCGCCAGCCTGACAGGGCCGAACACTGAAGCTTTCTTT
j_gene: TRBJ2-2; d_gene: .; abundance: few; v_gene: TRBV4-3; CDR3aa: CASSQDLGGANTGELFF; CDR3nt: TGCGCCAGCAGCCAAGATCTTGGGGGCGCTAACACCGGGGAGCTGTTTTTT
j_gene: TRBJ2-1; d_gene: .; abundance: few; v_gene: TRBV6-2/TRBV6-3; CDR3aa: CASSYLGRLGDNEQFF; CDR3nt: TGTGCCAGCAGTTACTTGGGCCGCCTGGGCGATAATGAGCAGTTCTTC
j_gene: TRBJ1-1; d_gene: .; abundance: .; v_gene: TRBV7-3; CDR3aa: CASRVQENTEAFF; CDR3nt: TGTGCCAGCAGGGTACAGGAAAACACTGAAGCTTTCTTT
j_gene: TRBJ2-6; d_gene: .; abundance: .; v_gene: TRBV29-1; CDR3aa: CSVRGTAPGANVLTF; CDR3nt: TGCAGCGTCCGAGGTACGGCTCCCGGGGCCAACGTCCTGACTTTC
j_gene: TRBJ1-5; d_gene: TRBD1; abundance: .; v_gene: TRBV7-6; CDR3aa: CASSLNRGSNQPQHF; CDR3nt: TGTGCCAGCAGCTTAAACAGGGGTAGCAATCAGCCCCAGCATTTT
j_gene: TRBJ1-1; d_gene: TRBD1; abundance: .; v_gene: TRBV4-3; CDR3aa: CASSYRTGGDTEAFF; CDR3nt: TGCGCCAGCAGCTATAGGACAGGAGGCGACACTGAAGCTTTCTTT
j_gene: TRBJ1-4; d_gene: .; abundance: .; v_gene: TRBV29-1; CDR3aa: CSVEDIATNEKLFF; CDR3nt: TGCAGCGTTGAAGACATTGCAACTAATGAAAAACTGTTTTTT
j_gene: TRBJ2-3; d_gene: .; abundance: few; v_gene: TRBV11-2; CDR3aa: CASSEDGGGIDTQYF; CDR3nt: TGTGCCAGCAGCGAAGATGGAGGGGGCATCGATACGCAGTATTTT
j_gene: TRBJ2-5; d_gene: TRBD2; abundance: .; v_gene: TRBV6-2/TRBV6-3; CDR3aa: CASSSGLAGARFQETQYF; CDR3nt: TGTGCCAGCAGTTCCGGACTAGCGGGGGCCAGGTTCCAGGAGACCCAGTACTTC
j_gene: TRBJ2-5; d_gene: .; abundance: few; v_gene: TRBV6-2/TRBV6-3; CDR3aa: CASSFGGSQETQYF; CDR3nt: TGTGCCAGCAGTTTTGGGGGGAGTCAAGAGACCCAGTACTTC
j_gene: TRBJ2-2; d_gene: TRBD2; abundance: .; v_gene: TRBV9; CDR3aa: CASSVYLAGTGELFF; CDR3nt: TGTGCCAGCAGCGTATACCTAGCGGGCACCGGGGAGCTGTTTTTT
j_gene: TRBJ1-5; d_gene: .; abundance: few; v_gene: TRBV5-1; CDR3aa: CASSRSPSQPQHF; CDR3nt: TGCGCCAGCAGTAGGTCCCCCAGCCAGCCCCAGCATTTT
j_gene: TRBJ2-1; d_gene: .; abundance: few; v_gene: TRBV6-6; CDR3aa: CASSSWTGEIGEQFF; CDR3nt: TGTGCCAGCAGTTCATGGACCGGGGAAATCGGTGAGCAGTTCTTC
j_gene: TRBJ1-1; d_gene: TRBD1; abundance: .; v_gene: TRBV5-1; CDR3aa: CASTGGPTGTADEAFF; CDR3nt: TGCGCCAGCACCGGGGGTCCCACCGGGACAGCAGATGAAGCTTTCTTT
j_gene: TRBJ2-1; d_gene: .; abundance: .; v_gene: TRBV12-3/TRBV12-4; CDR3aa: CASSLGLRAEQFF; CDR3nt: TGTGCCAGCAGTTTAGGTCTGCGGGCTGAGCAGTTCTTC
j_gene: TRBJ2-1; d_gene: .; abundance: few; v_gene: TRBV29-1; CDR3aa: CSAGWPEQFF; CDR3nt: TGCAGCGCCGGATGGCCAGAGCAGTTCTTC
j_gene: TRBJ1-3; d_gene: .; abundance: .; v_gene: TRBV20-1; CDR3aa: CSARPGRSSGNTIYF; CDR3nt: TGCAGTGCTAGGCCCGGACGGAGCTCTGGAAACACCATATATTTT
j_gene: TRBJ2-5; d_gene: .; abundance: .; v_gene: TRBV5-4; CDR3aa: CASSLGGEETRYF; CDR3nt: TGTGCCAGCAGCTTGGGAGGGGAAGAGACCCGGTACTTC
j_gene: TRBJ2-3; d_gene: .; abundance: few; v_gene: TRBV5-1; CDR3aa: CASSGGRRVDTQYF; CDR3nt: TGCGCCAGCAGCGGCGGTCGAAGGGTAGATACGCAGTATTTT
j_gene: TRBJ2-1; d_gene: TRBD2; abundance: few; v_gene: TRBV4-1; CDR3aa: CASSQDHETSQRNEQFF; CDR3nt: TGCGCCAGCAGCCAAGATCACGAGACTAGCCAGCGTAATGAGCAGTTCTTC
j_gene: TRBJ2-2; d_gene: TRBD2; abundance: .; v_gene: TRBV7-2; CDR3aa: CASSWGTRQNTGELFF; CDR3nt: TGTGCCAGCAGCTGGGGGACTAGACAGAACACCGGGGAGCTGTTTTTT
j_gene: TRBJ1-5; d_gene: .; abundance: .; v_gene: TRBV7-7; CDR3aa: CASSASSGISGWGNQPQHF; CDR3nt: TGTGCTAGCAGCGCGTCCTCGGGGATATCTGGATGGGGCAATCAGCCCCAGCATTTT
j_gene: TRBJ1-3; d_gene: .; abundance: .; v_gene: TRBV20-1; CDR3aa: CSANALTGGNTIYF; CDR3nt: TGCAGTGCCAACGCTCTCACAGGGGGAAACACCATATATTTT
j_gene: TRBJ2-3; d_gene: TRBD2; abundance: .; v_gene: TRBV12-3/TRBV12-4; CDR3aa: CASSLWASGGRGETDTQYF; CDR3nt: TGTGCCAGCAGTTTATGGGCTAGCGGGGGACGTGGGGAAACAGATACGCAGTATTTT
j_gene: TRBJ2-2; d_gene: TRBD1; abundance: few; v_gene: TRBV28; CDR3aa: CASKTGGAGTGELFF; CDR3nt: TGTGCCAGCAAAACAGGGGGCGCCGGCACCGGGGAGCTGTTTTTT
j_gene: TRBJ1-1; d_gene: .; abundance: few; v_gene: TRBV29-1; CDR3aa: CSVARDGNTEAFF; CDR3nt: TGCAGCGTCGCCCGGGACGGGAACACTGAAGCTTTCTTT
j_gene: TRBJ2-7; d_gene: TRBD1; abundance: .; v_gene: TRBV7-9; CDR3aa: CASSSSGDRGIDEQYF; CDR3nt: TGTGCCAGCAGCTCGTCCGGGGACAGGGGGATTGACGAGCAGTACTTC
j_gene: TRBJ2-4; d_gene: .; abundance: .; v_gene: TRBV7-3; CDR3aa: CASSGVLSKNIQYF; CDR3nt: TGTGCCAGCAGCGGGGTTTTGTCCAAAAACATTCAGTACTTC
j_gene: TRBJ1-2; d_gene: .; abundance: few; v_gene: TRBV6-6; CDR3aa: CASSPDSPYGYTF; CDR3nt: TGTGCCAGCAGCCCCGACAGCCCCTATGGCTACACCTTC
j_gene: TRBJ1-2; d_gene: .; abundance: .; v_gene: TRBV2; CDR3aa: CASSDTGPSTWGLF; CDR3nt: TGTGCCAGCAGTGACACAGGGCCCTCGACGTGGGGACTCTTC
j_gene: TRBJ1-1; d_gene: .; abundance: .; v_gene: TRBV28; CDR3aa: CASGTGGNMNTEAFF; CDR3nt: TGTGCCAGCGGGACCGGCGGGAATATGAACACTGAAGCTTTCTTT
j_gene: TRBJ2-5; d_gene: .; abundance: few; v_gene: TRBV2; CDR3aa: CASRLGAAQETQYF; CDR3nt: TGTGCCAGCAGGTTAGGGGCAGCCCAAGAGACCCAGTACTTC
j_gene: TRBJ2-2; d_gene: TRBD2; abundance: .; v_gene: TRBV25-1; CDR3aa: CASTGGGFPNTGELFF; CDR3nt: TGTGCCAGCACCGGGGGGGGCTTTCCAAACACCGGGGAGCTGTTTTTT
j_gene: TRBJ2-2; d_gene: TRBD2; abundance: many; v_gene: TRBV4-1; CDR3aa: CASSRGLAGPRELFF; CDR3nt: TGCGCCAGCAGCCGAGGACTAGCGGGGCCCCGGGAGCTGTTTTTT
j_gene: TRBJ2-2; d_gene: .; abundance: few; v_gene: TRBV21-1; CDR3aa: CASSTSGTSSRSTGELFF; CDR3nt: TGTGCCAGCAGCACTTCCGGGACTAGCAGTCGATCAACCGGGGAGCTGTTTTTT
j_gene: TRBJ2-1; d_gene: TRBD2; abundance: many; v_gene: TRBV7-3; CDR3aa: CASSLAGGGYEQFF; CDR3nt: TGTGCCAGCAGCTTAGCGGGGGGCGGCTATGAGCAGTTCTTC
j_gene: TRBJ2-1; d_gene: .; abundance: few; v_gene: TRBV7-9; CDR3aa: CASSSVSQTSYNEQFF; CDR3nt: TGTGCCAGCAGCTCGGTCAGTCAGACCTCCTACAATGAGCAGTTCTTC
j_gene: TRBJ2-7; d_gene: .; abundance: few; v_gene: TRBV3-1; CDR3aa: CASSSRIGEQYF; CDR3nt: TGTGCCAGCTCGAGCAGAATCGGCGAGCAGTACTTC
j_gene: TRBJ2-1; d_gene: TRBD1; abundance: .; v_gene: TRBV5-6; CDR3aa: CASSFGTGFVEQFF; CDR3nt: TGTGCCAGCAGCTTCGGGACAGGGTTCGTTGAGCAGTTCTTC
j_gene: TRBJ2-4; d_gene: TRBD1; abundance: few; v_gene: TRBV4-1; CDR3aa: CASSQTPGQGNIQYF; CDR3nt: TGCGCCAGCAGCCAAACCCCGGGACAGGGAAACATTCAGTACTTC
j_gene: TRBJ2-3; d_gene: .; abundance: .; v_gene: TRBV20-1; CDR3aa: CSAYYPDTQYF; CDR3nt: TGCAGTGCTTATTACCCAGATACGCAGTATTTT
j_gene: TRBJ1-1; d_gene: TRBD1; abundance: few; v_gene: TRBV4-3; CDR3aa: CASSPGTGGNTEAFF; CDR3nt: TGCGCCAGCAGCCCGGGGACAGGGGGCAACACTGAAGCTTTCTTT
j_gene: TRBJ1-2; d_gene: .; abundance: few; v_gene: TRBV5-4; CDR3aa: CASSLMGKDGYTF; CDR3nt: TGTGCCAGCAGCTTGATGGGGAAGGATGGCTACACCTTC
j_gene: TRBJ2-2; d_gene: TRBD1; abundance: .; v_gene: TRBV24-1; CDR3aa: CATSDPGQGWTGELFF; CDR3nt: TGTGCCACCAGTGACCCCGGACAGGGTTGGACCGGGGAGCTGTTTTTT
j_gene: TRBJ2-5; d_gene: TRBD2; abundance: few; v_gene: TRBV6-2/TRBV6-3; CDR3aa: CASGFPGTSGGTQYF; CDR3nt: TGTGCCAGCGGCTTCCCCGGGACTAGCGGGGGGACACAGTACTTC
j_gene: TRBJ2-5; d_gene: .; abundance: few; v_gene: TRBV6-5; CDR3aa: CASSYGATQYF; CDR3nt: TGTGCCAGCAGTTATGGCGCGACCCAGTACTTC
j_gene: TRBJ1-2; d_gene: TRBD1; abundance: few; v_gene: TRBV29-1; CDR3aa: CSVGRRGLGGYTF; CDR3nt: TGCAGCGTGGGGCGCAGGGGGCTTGGTGGCTACACCTTC
j_gene: TRBJ2-2; d_gene: .; abundance: .; v_gene: TRBV29-1; CDR3aa: CSVTPGTAGELFF; CDR3nt: TGCAGCGTTACCCCAGGGACGGCCGGGGAGCTGTTTTTT